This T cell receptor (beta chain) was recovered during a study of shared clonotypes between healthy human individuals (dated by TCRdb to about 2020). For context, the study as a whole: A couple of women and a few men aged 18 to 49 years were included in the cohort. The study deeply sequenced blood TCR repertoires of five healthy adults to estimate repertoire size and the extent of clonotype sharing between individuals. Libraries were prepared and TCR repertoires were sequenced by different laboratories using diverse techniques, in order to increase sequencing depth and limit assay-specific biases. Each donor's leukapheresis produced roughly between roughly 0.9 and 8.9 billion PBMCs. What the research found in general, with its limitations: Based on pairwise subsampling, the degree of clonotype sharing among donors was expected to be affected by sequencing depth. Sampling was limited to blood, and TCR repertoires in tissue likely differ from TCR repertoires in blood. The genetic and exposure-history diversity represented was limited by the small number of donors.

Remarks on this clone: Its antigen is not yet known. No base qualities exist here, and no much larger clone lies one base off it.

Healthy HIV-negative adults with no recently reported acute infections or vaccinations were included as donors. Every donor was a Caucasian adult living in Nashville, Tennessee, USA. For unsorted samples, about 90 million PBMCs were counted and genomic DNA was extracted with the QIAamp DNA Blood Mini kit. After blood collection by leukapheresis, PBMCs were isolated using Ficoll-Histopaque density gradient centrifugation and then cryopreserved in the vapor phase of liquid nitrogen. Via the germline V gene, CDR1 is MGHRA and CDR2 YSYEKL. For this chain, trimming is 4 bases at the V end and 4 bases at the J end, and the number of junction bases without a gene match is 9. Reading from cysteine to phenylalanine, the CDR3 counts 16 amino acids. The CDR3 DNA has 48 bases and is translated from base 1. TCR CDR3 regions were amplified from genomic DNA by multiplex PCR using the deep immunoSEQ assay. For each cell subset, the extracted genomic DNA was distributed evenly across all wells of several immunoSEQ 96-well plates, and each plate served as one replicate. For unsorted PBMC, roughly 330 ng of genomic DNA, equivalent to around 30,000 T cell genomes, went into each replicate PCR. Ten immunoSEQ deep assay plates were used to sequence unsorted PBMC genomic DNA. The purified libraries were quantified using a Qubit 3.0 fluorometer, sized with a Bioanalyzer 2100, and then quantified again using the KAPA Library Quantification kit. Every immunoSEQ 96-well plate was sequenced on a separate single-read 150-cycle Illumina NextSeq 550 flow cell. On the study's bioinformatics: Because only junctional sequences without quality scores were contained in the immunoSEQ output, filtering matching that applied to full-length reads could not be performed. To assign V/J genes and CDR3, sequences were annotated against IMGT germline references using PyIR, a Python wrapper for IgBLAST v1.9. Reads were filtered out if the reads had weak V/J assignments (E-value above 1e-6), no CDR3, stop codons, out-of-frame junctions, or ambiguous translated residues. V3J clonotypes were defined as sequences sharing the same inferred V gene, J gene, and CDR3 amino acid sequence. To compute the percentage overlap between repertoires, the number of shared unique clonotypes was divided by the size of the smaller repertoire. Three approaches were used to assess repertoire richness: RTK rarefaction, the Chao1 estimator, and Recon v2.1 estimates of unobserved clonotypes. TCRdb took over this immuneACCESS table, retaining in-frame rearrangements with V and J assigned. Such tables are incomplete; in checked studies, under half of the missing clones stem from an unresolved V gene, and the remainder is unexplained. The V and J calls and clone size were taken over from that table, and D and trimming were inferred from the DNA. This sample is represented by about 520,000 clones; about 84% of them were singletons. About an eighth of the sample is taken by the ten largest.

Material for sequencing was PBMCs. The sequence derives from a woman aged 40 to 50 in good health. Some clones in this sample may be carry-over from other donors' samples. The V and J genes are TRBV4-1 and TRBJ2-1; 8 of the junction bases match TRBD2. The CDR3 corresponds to CASSRGLALGYNEQFF. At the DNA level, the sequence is TGCGCCAGCAGCCGAGGACTAGCACTCGGGTACAATGAGCAGTTCTTC.